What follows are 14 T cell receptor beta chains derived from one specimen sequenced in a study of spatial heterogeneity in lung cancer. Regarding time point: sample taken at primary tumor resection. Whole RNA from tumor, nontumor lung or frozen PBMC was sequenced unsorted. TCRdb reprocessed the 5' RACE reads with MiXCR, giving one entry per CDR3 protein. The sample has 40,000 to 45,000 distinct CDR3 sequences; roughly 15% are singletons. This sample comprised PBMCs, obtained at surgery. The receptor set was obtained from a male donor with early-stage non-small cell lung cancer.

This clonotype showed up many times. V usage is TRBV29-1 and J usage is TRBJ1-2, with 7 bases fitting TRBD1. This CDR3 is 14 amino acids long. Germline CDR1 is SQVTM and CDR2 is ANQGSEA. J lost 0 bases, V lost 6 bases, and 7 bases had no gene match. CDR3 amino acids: CSVEEGQTNYGYTF. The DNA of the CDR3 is TGCAGCGTGGAGGAGGGACAGACTAACTATGGCTACACCTTC.

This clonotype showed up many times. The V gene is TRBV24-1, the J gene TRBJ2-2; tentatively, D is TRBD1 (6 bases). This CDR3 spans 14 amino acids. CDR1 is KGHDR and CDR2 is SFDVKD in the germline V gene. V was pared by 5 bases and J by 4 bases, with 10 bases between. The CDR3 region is CATSGTASTGELFF. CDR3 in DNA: TGTGCCACCAGTGGGACAGCTTCCACCGGGGAGCTGTTTTTT.

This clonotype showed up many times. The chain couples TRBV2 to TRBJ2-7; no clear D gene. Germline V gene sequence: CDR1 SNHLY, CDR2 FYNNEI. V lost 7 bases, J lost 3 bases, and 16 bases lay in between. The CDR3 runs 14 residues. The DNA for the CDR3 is TGTGCCAGCAAGCGCAGTTCCCTGATCTACGAGCAGTACTTC. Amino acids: CASKRSSLIYEQYF.

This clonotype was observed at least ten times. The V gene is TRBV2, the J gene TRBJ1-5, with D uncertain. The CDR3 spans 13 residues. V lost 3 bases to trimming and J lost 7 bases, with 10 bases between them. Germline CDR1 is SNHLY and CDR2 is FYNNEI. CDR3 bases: TGTGCCAGCAGTGACCGGGAATGGCAGCCCCAGCATTTT. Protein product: CASSDREWQPQHF.

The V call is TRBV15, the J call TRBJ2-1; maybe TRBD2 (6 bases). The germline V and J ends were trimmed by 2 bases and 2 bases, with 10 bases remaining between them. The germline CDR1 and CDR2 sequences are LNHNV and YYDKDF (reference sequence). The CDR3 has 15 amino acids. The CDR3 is CATSRRLETYNEQFF. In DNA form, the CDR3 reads TGTGCCACCAGCAGAAGACTAGAAACCTACAATGAGCAGTTCTTC.

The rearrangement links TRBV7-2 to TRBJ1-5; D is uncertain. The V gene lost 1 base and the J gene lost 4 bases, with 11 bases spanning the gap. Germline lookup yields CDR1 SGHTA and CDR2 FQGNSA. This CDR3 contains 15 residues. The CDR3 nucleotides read TGTGCCAGCAGCTTAGAATCGGCGGGGAATCAGCCCCAGCATTTT. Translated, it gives CASSLESAGNQPQHF.

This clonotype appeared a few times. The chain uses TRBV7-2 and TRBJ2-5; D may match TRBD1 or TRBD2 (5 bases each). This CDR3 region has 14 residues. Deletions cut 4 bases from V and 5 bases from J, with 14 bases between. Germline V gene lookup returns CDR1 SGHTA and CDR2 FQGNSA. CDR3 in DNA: TGTGCCAGCAGCTCCGAACTAGGGGACGAGACCCAGTACTTC. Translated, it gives CASSSELGDETQYF.

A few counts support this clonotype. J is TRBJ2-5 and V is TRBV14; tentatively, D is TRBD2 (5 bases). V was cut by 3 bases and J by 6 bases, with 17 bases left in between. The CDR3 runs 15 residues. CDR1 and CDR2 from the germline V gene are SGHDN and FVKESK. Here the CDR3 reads CASSHELGESKTQYF. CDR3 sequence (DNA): TGTGCCAGCAGCCATGAACTTGGGGAGTCCAAGACCCAGTACTTC.

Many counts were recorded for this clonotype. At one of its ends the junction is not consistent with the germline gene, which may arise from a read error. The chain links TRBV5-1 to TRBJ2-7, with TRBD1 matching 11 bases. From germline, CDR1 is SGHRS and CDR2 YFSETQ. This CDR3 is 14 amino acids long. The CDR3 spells CASSFGTGGYEQYF. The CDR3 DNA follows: TGTGCTAGCAGCTTTGGGACAGGGGGCTACGAGCAGTACTTC.

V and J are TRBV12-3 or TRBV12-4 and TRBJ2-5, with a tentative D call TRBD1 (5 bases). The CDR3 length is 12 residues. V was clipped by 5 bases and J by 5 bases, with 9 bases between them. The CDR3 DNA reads TGTGCCAGCAGTGATGCAGGGGAGACCCAGTACTTC. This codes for CASSDAGETQYF.

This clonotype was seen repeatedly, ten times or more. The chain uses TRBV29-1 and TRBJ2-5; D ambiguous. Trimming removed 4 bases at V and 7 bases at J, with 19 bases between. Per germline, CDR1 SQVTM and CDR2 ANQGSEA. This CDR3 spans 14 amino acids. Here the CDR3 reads CSVGPSGGHGTQYF. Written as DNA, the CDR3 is TGCAGCGTTGGCCCTAGTGGTGGTCATGGGACCCAGTACTTC.

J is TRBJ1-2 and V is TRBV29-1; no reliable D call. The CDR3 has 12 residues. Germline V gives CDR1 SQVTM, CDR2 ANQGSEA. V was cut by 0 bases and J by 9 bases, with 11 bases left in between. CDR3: CSVEERLASYTF. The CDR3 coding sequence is TGCAGCGTTGAAGAAAGGCTGGCTAGCTACACCTTC.

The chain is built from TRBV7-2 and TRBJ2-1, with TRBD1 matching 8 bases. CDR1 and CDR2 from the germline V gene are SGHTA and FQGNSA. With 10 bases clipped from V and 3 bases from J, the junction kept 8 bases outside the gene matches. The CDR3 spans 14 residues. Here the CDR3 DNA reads TGTGCCACCCAAGGGACAGGACACTACAATGAGCAGTTCTTC. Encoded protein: CATQGTGHYNEQFF.

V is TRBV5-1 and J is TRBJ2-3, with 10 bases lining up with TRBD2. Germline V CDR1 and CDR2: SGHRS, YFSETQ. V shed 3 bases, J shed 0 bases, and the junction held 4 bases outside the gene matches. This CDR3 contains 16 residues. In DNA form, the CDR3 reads TGCGCCAGCAGCTCACTGACTAGCGGGAGCACAGATACGCAGTATTTT. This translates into CASSSLTSGSTDTQYF. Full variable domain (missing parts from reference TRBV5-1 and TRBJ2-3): KAGVTQTPRYLIKTRGQQVTLSCSPISGHRSVSWYQQTPGQGLQFLFEYFSETQRNKGNFPGRFSGRQFSNSRSEMNVSTLELGDSALYLCASSSLTSGSTDTQYFGPGTRLTVL.